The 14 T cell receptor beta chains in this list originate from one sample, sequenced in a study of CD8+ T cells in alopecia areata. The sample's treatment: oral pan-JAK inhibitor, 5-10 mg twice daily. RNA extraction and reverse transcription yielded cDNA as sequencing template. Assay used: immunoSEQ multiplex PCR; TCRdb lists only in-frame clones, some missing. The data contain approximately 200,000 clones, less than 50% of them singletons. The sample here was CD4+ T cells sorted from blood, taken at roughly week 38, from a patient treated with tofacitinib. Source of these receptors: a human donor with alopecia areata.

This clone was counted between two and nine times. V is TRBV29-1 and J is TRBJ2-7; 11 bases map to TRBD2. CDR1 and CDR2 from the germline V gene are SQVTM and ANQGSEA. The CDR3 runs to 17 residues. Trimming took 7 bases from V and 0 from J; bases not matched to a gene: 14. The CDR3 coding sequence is TGCAGCGCTGCTTGGGTAGCGGGAGGGACCAGCTCCTACGAGCAGTACTTC. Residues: CSAAWVAGGTSSYEQYF.

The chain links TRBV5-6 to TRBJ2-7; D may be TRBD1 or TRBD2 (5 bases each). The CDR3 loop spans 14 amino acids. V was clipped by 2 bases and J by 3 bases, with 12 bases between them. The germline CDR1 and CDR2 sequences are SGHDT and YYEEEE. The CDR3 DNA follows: TGTGCCAGCAGCTTCCCCGGGACCGTCTACGAGCAGTACTTC. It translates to CASSFPGTVYEQYF.

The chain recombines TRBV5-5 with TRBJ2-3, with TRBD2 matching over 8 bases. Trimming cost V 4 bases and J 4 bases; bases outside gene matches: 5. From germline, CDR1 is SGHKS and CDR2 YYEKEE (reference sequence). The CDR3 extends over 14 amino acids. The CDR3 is CASSPPGGADTQYF. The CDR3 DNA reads TGTGCCAGCAGCCCCCCGGGGGGGGCAGATACGCAGTATTTT.

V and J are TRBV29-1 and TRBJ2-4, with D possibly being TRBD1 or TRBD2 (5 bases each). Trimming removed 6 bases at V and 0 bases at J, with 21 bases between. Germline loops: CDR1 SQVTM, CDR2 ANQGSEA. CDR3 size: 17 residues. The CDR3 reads CSVARTFGSLAKNIQYF. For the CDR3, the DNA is TGCAGCGTGGCCCGGACATTTGGGAGTCTAGCCAAAAACATTCAGTACTTC. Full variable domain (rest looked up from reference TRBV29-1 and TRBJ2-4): SAVISQKPSRDICQRGTSLTIQCQVDSQVTMMFWYRQQPGQSLTLIATANQGSEATYESGFVIDKFPISRPNLTFSTLTVSNMSPEDSSIYLCSVARTFGSLAKNIQYFGAGTRLSVL.

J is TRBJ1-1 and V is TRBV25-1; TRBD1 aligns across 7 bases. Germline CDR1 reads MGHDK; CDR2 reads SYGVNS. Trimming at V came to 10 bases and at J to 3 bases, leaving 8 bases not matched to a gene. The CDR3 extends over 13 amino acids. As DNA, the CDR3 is TGTGCCACCAAGACAGGGAAGGACACTGAAGCTTTCTTT. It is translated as CATKTGKDTEAFF.

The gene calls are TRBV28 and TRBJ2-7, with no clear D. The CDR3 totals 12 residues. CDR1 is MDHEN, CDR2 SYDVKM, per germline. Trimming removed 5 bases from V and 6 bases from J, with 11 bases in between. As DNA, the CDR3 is TGTGCCAGCAGTAGGCTCGCCCTCGAGCAGTACTTC. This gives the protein CASSRLALEQYF.

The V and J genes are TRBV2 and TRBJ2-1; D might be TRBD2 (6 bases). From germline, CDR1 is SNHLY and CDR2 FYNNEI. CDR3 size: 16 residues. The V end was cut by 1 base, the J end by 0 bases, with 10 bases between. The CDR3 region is CASSEEQGGSYNEQFF. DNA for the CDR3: TGTGCCAGCAGTGAAGAGCAGGGAGGCTCCTACAATGAGCAGTTCTTC.

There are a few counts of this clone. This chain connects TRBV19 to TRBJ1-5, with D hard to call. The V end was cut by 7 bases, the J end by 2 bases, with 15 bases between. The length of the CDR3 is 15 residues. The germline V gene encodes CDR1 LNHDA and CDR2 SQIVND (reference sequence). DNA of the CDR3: TGTGCCAGTAATCCCGGGGTCGGTGGCAATCAGCCCCAGCATTTT. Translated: CASNPGVGGNQPQHF.

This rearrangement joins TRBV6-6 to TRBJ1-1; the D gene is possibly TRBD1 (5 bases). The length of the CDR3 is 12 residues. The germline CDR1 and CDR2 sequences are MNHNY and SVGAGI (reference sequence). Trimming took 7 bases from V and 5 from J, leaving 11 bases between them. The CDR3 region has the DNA TGTGCCAGCAAGATGGGGGTTACTGAAGCTTTCTTT. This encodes CASKMGVTEAFF.

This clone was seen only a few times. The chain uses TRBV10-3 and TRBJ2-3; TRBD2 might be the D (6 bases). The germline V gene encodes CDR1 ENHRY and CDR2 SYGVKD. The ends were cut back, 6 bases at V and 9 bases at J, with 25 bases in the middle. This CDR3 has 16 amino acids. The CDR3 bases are TGTGCCATCAGCCGTCCGGGGGAGGAGCGGGTCAAGACGCAGTATTTT. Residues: CAISRPGEERVKTQYF.

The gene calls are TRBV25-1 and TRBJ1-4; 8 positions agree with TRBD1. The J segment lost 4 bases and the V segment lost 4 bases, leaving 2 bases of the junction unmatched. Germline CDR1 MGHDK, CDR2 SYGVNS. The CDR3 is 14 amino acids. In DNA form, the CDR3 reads TGTGCCAGCAGTGCAGGGGGCCGTAATGAAAAACTGTTTTTT. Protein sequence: CASSAGGRNEKLFF.

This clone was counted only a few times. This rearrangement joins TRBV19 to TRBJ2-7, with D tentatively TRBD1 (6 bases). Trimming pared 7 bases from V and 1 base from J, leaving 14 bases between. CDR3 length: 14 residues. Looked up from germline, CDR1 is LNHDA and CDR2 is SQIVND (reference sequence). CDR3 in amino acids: CASTRQGGSYEQYF. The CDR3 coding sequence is TGTGCCAGTACCCGACAAGGGGGATCCTACGAGCAGTACTTC.

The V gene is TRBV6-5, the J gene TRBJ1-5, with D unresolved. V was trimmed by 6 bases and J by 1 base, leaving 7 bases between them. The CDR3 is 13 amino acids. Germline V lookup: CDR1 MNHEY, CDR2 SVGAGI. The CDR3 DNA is TGTGCCAGCAGGTACGACAGCAATCAGCCCCAGCATTTT. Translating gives CASRYDSNQPQHF.

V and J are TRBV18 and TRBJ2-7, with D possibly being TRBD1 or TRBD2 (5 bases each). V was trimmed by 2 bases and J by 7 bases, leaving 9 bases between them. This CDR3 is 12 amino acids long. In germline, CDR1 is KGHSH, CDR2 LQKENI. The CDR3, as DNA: TGTGCCAGCTCACCAGGGGGTTTGGAGCAGTACTTC. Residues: CASSPGGLEQYF.